The next 14 T cell receptor beta chains were all read from a single sample in a study of OX40 agonist ivuxolimab in advanced cancers. TCRdb's copy holds only in-frame clones and misses some; the assay was immunoSEQ multiplex PCR. The table has some 59,000 clones, 85% to 95% seen once. The sample in question was CD4+ or CD8+ T cells sorted from blood, obtained in a trial of the OX40 agonist ivuxolimab. The receptors stem from an adult with an advanced solid tumor such as melanoma, head and neck, liver or kidney cancer.

This chain connects TRBV7-6 to TRBJ2-7, with TRBD2 matching 7 bases. The CDR3 consists of 14 residues. Germline values: CDR1 SGHVS, CDR2 FNYEAQ. Trimming removed 7 bases from V and 1 base from J; junction bases left unmatched: 7. CDR3 DNA sequence: TGTGCCAGCACCCTGTCGGGGGGTTCCTACGAGCAGTACTTC. It translates to CASTLSGGSYEQYF.

J is TRBJ1-1 and V is TRBV9, with 10 bases aligning to TRBD1. The germline V gene has CDR1 SGDLS and CDR2 YYNGEE. Trimming took 2 bases from V and 4 from J; bases not matched to a gene: 11. The length of the CDR3 is 17 residues. CDR3 coding DNA: TGTGCCAGCAGCGTGGATCTCCCGGGACAGGGGATCACTGAAGCTTTCTTT. This gives the protein CASSVDLPGQGITEAFF.

The chain uses TRBV27 and TRBJ2-7; tentatively, D is TRBD1 (6 bases). V lost 5 bases and J 3 bases, leaving 14 bases between the germline ends. CDR1 is MNHEY, CDR2 SMNVEV, per germline (reference sequence). The CDR3 spans 14 residues. CDR3 bases: TGTGCCAGCAGTGCGAACAGGGATTACTACGAGCAGTACTTC. It codes for CASSANRDYYEQYF.

The chain employs TRBV7-6 and TRBJ1-4; D is unresolved. V dropped 0 bases and J dropped 2 bases, with 13 bases sitting between them. This CDR3 comprises 17 residues. From germline, CDR1 is SGHVS and CDR2 FNYEAQ. CDR3 nucleotide sequence: TGTGCCAGCAGCTTAGCGCTTGGTGCGGAGACTAATGAAAAACTGTTTTTT. Protein product: CASSLALGAETNEKLFF.

This rearrangement joins TRBV27 to TRBJ2-7, with D maybe TRBD1 (6 bases). Trimming cost V 6 bases and J 2 bases, with 14 bases left between them. This CDR3 spans 14 amino acids. From germline, CDR1 is MNHEY and CDR2 SMNVEV (reference sequence). The CDR3, as DNA: TGTGCCAGCAGGGATGAACAGGGACCCTACGAGCAGTACTTC. This translates into CASRDEQGPYEQYF.

This clone was detected a few times. The rearrangement links TRBV19 to TRBJ2-1, with D maybe TRBD1 (5 bases). Per germline, CDR1 LNHDA and CDR2 SQIVND (reference sequence). The length of the CDR3 is 16 residues. Deletions cut 6 bases from V and 9 bases from J, with 24 bases between. CDR3 nucleotides: TGTGCCAGTAGACAAACTTCCAGAGGCAGGGAAGCTGAGCAGTTCTTC. This sequence encodes CASRQTSRGREAEQFF.

This chain joins TRBV27 and TRBJ2-7; D is ambiguous. Trimming removed 5 bases from V and 4 bases from J, with 15 bases in between. This CDR3 spans 14 amino acids. Germline loops: CDR1 MNHEY, CDR2 SMNVEV (reference sequence). As DNA, the CDR3 is TGTGCCAGCAGTCTGAATGCGGACGGATACGAGCAGTACTTC. Translating gives CASSLNADGYEQYF.

The CDR3 protein is CSVGGRGSYNEQFF. CDR3 coding DNA: TGCAGCGTAGGGGGGAGAGGCTCCTACAATGAGCAGTTCTTC. V gene TRBV29-1 combines with J gene TRBJ2-1; D is possibly TRBD1 or TRBD2 (6 bases each). This CDR3 spans 14 amino acids. V was clipped by 6 bases and J by 0 bases, with 12 bases between them. CDR1 and CDR2 (germline): SQVTM, ANQGSEA.

The V call is TRBV19, the J call TRBJ1-2, with unresolved D. Trimming shortened V by 1 base and J by 3 bases, and 6 bases separated the two germline ends. CDR3 length equals 13 residues. Germline V gene lookup returns CDR1 LNHDA and CDR2 SQIVND (reference sequence). The CDR3 loop reads CASSIGTDYGYTF. As DNA, the CDR3 is TGTGCCAGTAGTATAGGTACAGACTATGGCTACACCTTC.

This chain connects TRBV30 to TRBJ1-5, with 9 positions matching TRBD1. V shed 3 bases, J shed 10 bases, and the junction held 10 bases outside the gene matches. The CDR3 runs 14 residues. Germline CDR1 is GTSNPN and CDR2 is SVGIG (reference sequence). The CDR3 spells CAWSEGQGGLPQHF. The CDR3 DNA is TGTGCCTGGAGCGAGGGACAGGGAGGATTACCCCAGCATTTT.

This clone was found a few times. V gene TRBV7-2 combines with J gene TRBJ2-7, with 7 bases that match TRBD2. Germline V lookup: CDR1 SGHTA, CDR2 FQGNSA. This CDR3 contains 15 residues. Trimming at V came to 1 base and at J to 5 bases, leaving 8 bases not matched to a gene. CDR3 sequence reads: CASSLEGREINEQYF. DNA for the CDR3: TGTGCCAGCAGCTTAGAAGGGCGGGAGATAAACGAGCAGTACTTC.

This CDR3 is CASSDPSWTENSNQPQHF. The CDR3 nucleotides read TGTGCCAGCAGTGACCCATCTTGGACAGAGAATAGCAATCAGCCCCAGCATTTT. The rearrangement links TRBV6-4 to TRBJ1-5; TRBD1 might be the D (6 bases). Deletions cut 2 bases from V and 0 bases from J, with 17 bases between. Germline lookup yields CDR1 MRHNA and CDR2 SNTAGT. The CDR3 sequence is 18 residues long.

The chain combines TRBV19 with TRBJ2-1; D may be TRBD2 (5 bases). The germline V gene has CDR1 LNHDA and CDR2 SQIVND (reference sequence). The CDR3 covers 15 residues. V lost 0 bases and J 3 bases, leaving 9 bases between the germline ends. The CDR3 DNA reads TGTGCCAGTAGTATAGATGGAACTAGCTACAATGAGCAGTTCTTC. It yields the protein CASSIDGTSYNEQFF.

This clone has more than one count but fewer than ten. The chain uses TRBV9 and TRBJ1-5; 9 nucleotides match TRBD1. Germline lookup yields CDR1 SGDLS and CDR2 YYNGEE. This CDR3 contains 14 residues. The trim removed 4 bases at V and 5 bases at J, leaving 4 bases unmatched. The CDR3 bases are TGTGCCAGCAGCAAGGGACAGGGTTATCAGCCCCAGCATTTT. Translating it yields CASSKGQGYQPQHF. The variable domain in full, completed from reference TRBV9 and TRBJ1-5, reads DSGVTQTPKHLITATGQRVTLRCSPRSGDLSVYWYQQSLDQGLQFLIQYYNGEERAKGNILERFSAQQFPDLHSELNLSSLELGDSALYFCASSKGQGYQPQHFGDGTRLSIL.